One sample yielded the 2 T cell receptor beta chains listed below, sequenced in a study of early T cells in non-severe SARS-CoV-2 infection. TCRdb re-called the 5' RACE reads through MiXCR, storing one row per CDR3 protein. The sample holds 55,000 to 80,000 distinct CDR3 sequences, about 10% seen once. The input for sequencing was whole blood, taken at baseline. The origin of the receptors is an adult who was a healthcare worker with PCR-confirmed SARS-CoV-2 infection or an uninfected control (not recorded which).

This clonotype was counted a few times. The CDR3 protein is CASLPGPSRGAQHF. DNA of the CDR3: TGTGCCAGCTTGCCGGGCCCCTCAAGGGGGGCCCAGCATTTT. V is TRBV6-1 and J is TRBJ1-5; D possibly corresponds to TRBD1 (6 bases). The CDR3 loop spans 14 amino acids. Germline lookup yields CDR1 MNHNS and CDR2 SASEGT. Trimming stripped 8 bases from V and 11 bases from J, with 22 bases between.

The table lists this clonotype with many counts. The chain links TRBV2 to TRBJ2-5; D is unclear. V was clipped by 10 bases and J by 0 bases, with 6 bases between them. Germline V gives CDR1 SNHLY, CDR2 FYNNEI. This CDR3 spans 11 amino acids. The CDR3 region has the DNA TGTGCCACCAAGTACCAAGAGACCCAGTACTTC. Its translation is CATKYQETQYF. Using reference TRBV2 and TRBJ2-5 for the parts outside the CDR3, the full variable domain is EPEVTQTPSHQVTQMGQEVILRCVPISNHLYFYWYRQILGQKVEFLVSFYNNEISEKSEIFDDQFSVERPDGSNFTLKIRSTKLEDSAMYFCATKYQETQYFGPGTRLLVL.